The next 19 T cell receptor beta chains were all read from a single sample in a study of OX40 agonist ivuxolimab in advanced cancers. TCRdb's copy holds only in-frame clones and misses some; the assay was immunoSEQ multiplex PCR. The sample holds 55,000 to 85,000 clones; 86% are singletons and the top ten take approximately 0.73%. The sequencing used CD4+ or CD8+ T cells sorted from blood, collected in a trial of the OX40 agonist ivuxolimab. These receptors all come from an adult with an advanced solid tumor such as melanoma, head and neck, liver or kidney cancer.

This chain links TRBV5-1 with TRBJ2-3; 9 bases are shared with TRBD2. CDR3 length: 16 amino acids. In germline, CDR1 is SGHRS, CDR2 YFSETQ. V trimming: 0 bases; J trimming: 8 bases; junction bases outside the gene matches: 10. CDR3 sequence: CASSLGGGRAPGTQYF. The CDR3, as DNA: TGCGCCAGCAGCTTGGGCGGCGGGAGGGCCCCCGGTACGCAGTATTTT.

This clone turned up a few times. The chain couples TRBV5-1 to TRBJ2-5; TRBD1 agrees at 12 bases. J lost 6 bases, V lost 1 base, and 4 bases had no gene match. The germline CDR1 and CDR2 sequences are SGHRS and YFSETQ. CDR3 size: 15 residues. CDR3 sequence reads: CASSLWDRGQKTQYF. CDR3 DNA sequence: TGCGCCAGCAGCTTGTGGGACAGGGGGCAGAAGACCCAGTACTTC.

This clone has just one count. V usage is TRBV19 and J usage is TRBJ1-4, with TRBD1 matching 7 bases. The CDR3 loop spans 14 amino acids. Trimming at V came to 3 bases and at J to 5 bases, leaving 3 bases not matched to a gene. In germline, CDR1 is LNHDA, CDR2 SQIVND (reference sequence). The CDR3 sequence: CASSMGGGNEKLFF. The CDR3 DNA reads as TGTGCCAGTAGTATGGGAGGGGGCAATGAAAAACTGTTTTTT. Variable domain in full (rest from reference TRBV19 and TRBJ1-4): DGGITQSPKYLFRKEGQNVTLSCEQNLNHDAMYWYRQDPGQGLRLIYYSQIVNDFQKGDIAEGYSVSREKKESFPLTVTSAQKNPTAFYLCASSMGGGNEKLFFGSGTQLSVL.

The V and J genes are TRBV5-1 and TRBJ2-1; no definite D call. The CDR3 length is 16 residues. CDR1 and CDR2 (germline): SGHRS, YFSETQ. Trimming took off 0 bases at V and 0 bases at J, with 10 bases between the two ends. The CDR3 region has the DNA TGCGCCAGCAGCTTGGGGGGTGTCTACTCCTACAATGAGCAGTTCTTC. This codes for CASSLGGVYSYNEQFF.

The CDR3: CASSVGDYPIFEQFF. The CDR3, as DNA: TGTGCCAGCAGCGTAGGGGACTACCCCATTTTTGAGCAGTTCTTC. The J gene is TRBJ2-1, the V gene TRBV9; 7 nucleotides align to TRBD2. J was trimmed by 9 bases and V by 0 bases; bases with no gene match: 9. The CDR3 spans 15 residues. Germline V lookup: CDR1 SGDLS, CDR2 YYNGEE.

The table lists this clone with a few counts. J is TRBJ2-7 and V is TRBV18, with D perhaps matching TRBD2 (6 bases). Trimming took 6 bases from V and 7 from J, leaving 16 bases between them. The CDR3 contains 13 residues. The germline V gene encodes CDR1 KGHSH and CDR2 LQKENI. The CDR3 protein is CASSSGEFREQYF. The DNA of the CDR3 is TGTGCCAGCTCCTCGGGGGAGTTCCGGGAGCAGTACTTC.

This rearrangement joins TRBV11-2 to TRBJ2-7; the D is unclear. Trimming pared 5 bases from V and 2 bases from J, leaving 16 bases between. The length of the CDR3 is 15 residues. The germline CDR1 and CDR2 sequences are SGHAT and FQNNGV. CDR3 bases: TGTGCCAGCAGCCTCCGCGCCGGGCCGACCTACGAGCAGTACTTC. Protein product: CASSLRAGPTYEQYF.

The rearrangement uses TRBV7-3 and TRBJ1-1, with D maybe TRBD1 (5 bases). Trimming took 2 bases from V and 2 from J, leaving 6 bases between them. This CDR3 contains 13 residues. Germline-derived CDR1 and CDR2 are SGHTA and FQGTGA. The CDR3 is CASSLQGNTEAFF. CDR3 nucleotides: TGTGCCAGCAGCTTACAGGGCAACACTGAAGCTTTCTTT.

The V call is TRBV30, the J call TRBJ2-6; possible D gene TRBD1, 5 bases. The CDR3 runs 14 residues. The germline gives CDR1 GTSNPN, CDR2 SVGIG (reference sequence). V lost 3 bases, J lost 5 bases, and 11 bases lay in between. The CDR3 region is CAWRQGNWANVLTF. The CDR3 nucleotides read TGTGCCTGGAGGCAGGGAAACTGGGCCAACGTCCTGACTTTC.

The V and J genes are TRBV4-1 and TRBJ2-3; 7 bases agree with TRBD2. The junction had 7 bases not matched to a gene; V was cut back by 5 bases and J by 5 bases. Germline CDR1 MGHRA, CDR2 YSYEKL. This CDR3 comprises 14 residues. CDR3 region: CASSNQRGGDTQYF. The CDR3 bases are TGCGCCAGCAGCAACCAGCGGGGAGGAGATACGCAGTATTTT.

This sequence joins TRBV10-2 and TRBJ2-3; D gene ambiguous. This CDR3 is built from 15 residues. V gave up 5 bases and J gave up 0 bases, with 12 bases separating them. Germline loops: CDR1 WSHSY, CDR2 SAAADI. Here the CDR3 reads CASSLSQLSTDTQYF. As DNA, the CDR3 is TGCGCCAGCAGTTTGAGTCAGCTTAGCACAGATACGCAGTATTTT.

The DNA of the CDR3 is TGCGCCAGCAGCACTACGGACAGCTACTCCTACGAGCAGTACTTC. The encoded protein is CASSTTDSYSYEQYF. This rearrangement joins TRBV5-1 to TRBJ2-7, with D possibly TRBD1 on 6 matching bases. The CDR3 runs to 15 residues. CDR1 is SGHRS, CDR2 YFSETQ, per germline. The V end was cut by 4 bases, the J end by 0 bases, with 14 bases between.

The rearrangement joins TRBV6-5 to TRBJ1-5; D is unresolved. The CDR3 totals 15 residues. Trimming cost V 1 base and J 0 bases, with 7 bases left between them. From germline, CDR1 is MNHEY and CDR2 SVGAGI. CDR3 sequence reads: CASSYYGNSNQPQHF. DNA of the CDR3: TGTGCCAGCAGTTACTACGGCAATAGCAATCAGCCCCAGCATTTT.

This rearrangement joins TRBV2 to TRBJ1-5; no clear D. This CDR3 contains 16 residues. Germline V CDR1 and CDR2: SNHLY, FYNNEI. V was trimmed by 4 bases and J by 0 bases, leaving 13 bases between them. Here the CDR3 reads CASSVWGSHSNQPQHF. In DNA, the CDR3 is TGTGCCAGCAGTGTATGGGGTTCCCATAGCAATCAGCCCCAGCATTTT.

The rearrangement uses TRBV4-3 and TRBJ2-5, with TRBD2 matching 11 bases. The CDR3 has 16 amino acids. After removal of 0 bases from V and 4 bases from J, the junction contained 4 bases not matched to a gene. Germline values: CDR1 LGHNA, CDR2 YSLEER. CDR3 in DNA: TGCGCCAGCAGCCAAGAGGTAGCGGGAGGGAGAGAGACCCAGTACTTC. Protein sequence: CASSQEVAGGRETQYF.

The chain uses TRBV10-1 and TRBJ2-7; 7 bases align to TRBD1. The junction had 7 bases not matched to a gene; V was cut back by 5 bases and J by 3 bases. The germline gives CDR1 WNHNN, CDR2 SYGVQD (reference sequence). This CDR3 comprises 14 residues. The CDR3 bases are TGCGCCAGCAGTCCCTCGGGACAGCACTACGAGCAGTACTTC. It is translated as CASSPSGQHYEQYF.

The J gene is TRBJ1-1, the V gene TRBV30; 7 positions match TRBD1. The CDR3 extends over 13 amino acids. With V trimmed by 8 bases and J by 11 bases, 17 bases remained unmatched. Germline V gene sequence: CDR1 GTSNPN, CDR2 SVGIG (reference sequence). CDR3 nucleotide sequence: TGTGCCATCGGGACAGTACGAATTGGTGGGGCTTTCTTT. Translating it yields CAIGTVRIGGAFF.

This chain uses TRBV27 with TRBJ2-7, with 7 positions matching TRBD2. CDR1 is MNHEY and CDR2 is SMNVEV in the germline V gene (reference sequence). The CDR3 extends over 14 amino acids. J lost 1 base, V lost 6 bases, and 6 bases had no gene match. CDR3 protein: CASRDSSGSYEQYF. The CDR3 DNA follows: TGTGCCAGCAGGGATTCTAGCGGATCCTACGAGCAGTACTTC.

J is TRBJ2-5 and V is TRBV7-2, with D unclear. CDR3 length equals 13 residues. Trimming removed 5 bases from V and 5 bases from J, with 12 bases in between. Germline V gene data show CDR1 as SGHTA and CDR2 as FQGNSA. DNA for the CDR3: TGTGCCAGCAGCCCAGTCCCCGCGGAGACCCAGTACTTC. It translates to CASSPVPAETQYF.